This T cell receptor beta chain was retrieved from a study of blood T cell repertoires in COVID-19. Study-level information: Sites across the United States, Italy and Spain contributed samples from acute and convalescent COVID-19. Sources were T cells, B-cell-depleted T cells, or PBMCs; the material itself was cDNA or gDNA.

Germline V CDR1 and CDR2: MNHEY, SVGAGI. The V gene lost 5 bases and the J gene lost 9 bases, with 11 bases spanning the gap. This CDR3 comprises 12 residues. Original data processing: Amplified reference gene primers provided the basis for estimating nucleated cell counts. TCRdb keeps only in-frame clones here, not all; method: immunoSEQ multiplex PCR. The DNA gave D and trimming, while V, J and clone size come from that table. This table holds some 200,000 clones, around 85% found once. In its sample, this clone was seen a few times. Sequencing was carried out using peripheral blood. This chain connects TRBV6-5 to TRBJ1-5; D gene uncertain. The sequence was obtained from a woman in her sixties or seventies with acute or convalescent COVID-19. DNA for the CDR3: TGTGCCAGCAGTATACGAGGTGGGCCCCAGCATTTT. This codes for CASSIRGGPQHF.